The 15 T cell receptor beta chains below all came from one sample that was sequenced in a study of blood T cell repertoires in COVID-19. The protocol was immunoSEQ multiplex PCR, while the TCRdb copy is restricted to in-frame clones and leaves out a portion. This table has some 110,000 clones, 75% to 90% appearing once. Sequenced input: peripheral blood. All receptors come from an older man with acute or convalescent COVID-19.

This clone was seen more than once but under ten times. V gene TRBV6-5 combines with J gene TRBJ2-7; 7 bases line up with TRBD1. The CDR3 totals 12 residues. Germline CDR1 MNHEY, CDR2 SVGAGI. Trimming removed 6 bases from V and 3 bases from J; junction bases left unmatched: 2. CDR3 in amino acids: CASRRDSYEQYF. In DNA, the CDR3 is TGTGCCAGCAGGAGGGACAGCTACGAGCAGTACTTC.

V usage is TRBV6-5 and J usage is TRBJ1-2; D might be TRBD1 (6 bases). The CDR3 covers 15 residues. CDR1 is MNHEY, CDR2 SVGAGI, per germline. The V and J ends lost 6 bases and 5 bases respectively, with 19 bases between them. The CDR3: CASRKETGNRYGYTF. CDR3 DNA sequence: TGTGCCAGCAGGAAAGAAACAGGGAACCGATATGGCTACACCTTC.

This chain connects TRBV2 to TRBJ2-2; possibly TRBD2 for D (6 bases). CDR1 is SNHLY and CDR2 is FYNNEI in the germline V gene. Deletions cut 7 bases from V and 5 bases from J, with 14 bases between. The CDR3 extends over 14 amino acids. The DNA for the CDR3 is TGTGCCAGCAAAACGGGAGTTCTAACCGGGGAGCTGTTTTTT. Amino acid sequence: CASKTGVLTGELFF.

The CDR3 sequence is CATSEPIGTGGNEQFF. The CDR3 DNA is TGTGCCACCAGTGAGCCTATCGGGACAGGGGGCAATGAGCAGTTCTTC. V gene TRBV24-1 combines with J gene TRBJ2-1; TRBD1 matches at 11 bases. V gave up 4 bases and J gave up 6 bases; unmatched junction bases: 7. Per germline, CDR1 KGHDR and CDR2 SFDVKD. The CDR3 has 16 amino acids.

The chain employs TRBV28 and TRBJ1-3; 7 bases match TRBD1. V gave up 8 bases and J gave up 5 bases; unmatched junction bases: 6. Germline V gives CDR1 MDHEN, CDR2 SYDVKM. This CDR3 region has 13 residues. The CDR3 spells CASGTGQRNTIYF. The CDR3 nucleotides read TGTGCCAGCGGAACGGGACAGCGAAACACCATATATTTT.

This clone was found a few times. The V gene is TRBV9, the J gene TRBJ1-2; 7 nucleotides match TRBD1. This CDR3 region has 16 residues. With V trimmed by 4 bases and J by 2 bases, 11 bases remained unmatched. Germline values: CDR1 SGDLS, CDR2 YYNGEE. The CDR3 is CASSSYSGTANYGYTF. The DNA for the CDR3 is TGTGCCAGCAGCAGCTATTCCGGGACAGCCAACTATGGCTACACCTTC. Drawing the rest from reference TRBV9 and TRBJ1-2, the complete variable domain is DSGVTQTPKHLITATGQRVTLRCSPRSGDLSVYWYQQSLDQGLQFLIQYYNGEERAKGNILERFSAQQFPDLHSELNLSSLELGDSALYFCASSSYSGTANYGYTFGSGTRLTVV.

The chain employs TRBV5-1 and TRBJ2-7, with 8 bases identical to TRBD2. Trimming removed 0 bases from V and 4 bases from J; junction bases left unmatched: 9. The CDR3 is made up of 16 amino acids. Germline-derived CDR1 and CDR2 are SGHRS and YFSETQ. CDR3 sequence: CASSLVGQRELYEQYF. As DNA, the CDR3 is TGCGCCAGCAGCTTGGTTGGTCAGCGGGAGCTGTACGAGCAGTACTTC.

The genes are TRBV5-1 and TRBJ2-1, with D possibly being TRBD1 (6 bases). The ends were cut back, 3 bases at V and 2 bases at J, with 12 bases in the middle. This CDR3 comprises 15 residues. CDR1 is SGHRS, CDR2 YFSETQ, per germline. This CDR3 is CASSSGTNPYNEQFF. CDR3 nucleotide sequence: TGCGCCAGCAGCTCCGGGACAAACCCCTACAATGAGCAGTTCTTC.

The chain is built from TRBV18 and TRBJ2-1; perhaps TRBD2 as D (6 bases). Germline CDR1 and CDR2: KGHSH and LQKENI. The CDR3 is 15 amino acids. V was clipped by 6 bases and J by 0 bases, with 12 bases between them. CDR3: CASSPTGDSYNEQFF. In DNA form, the CDR3 reads TGTGCCAGCTCGCCAACGGGGGACTCCTACAATGAGCAGTTCTTC.

This clone was recorded a few times. V usage is TRBV30 and J usage is TRBJ1-1; D might be TRBD1 (6 bases). V dropped 2 bases and J dropped 4 bases, with 8 bases sitting between them. Germline lookup yields CDR1 GTSNPN and CDR2 SVGIG (reference sequence). The CDR3 is 12 amino acids. CDR3 DNA: TGTGCCTGGAGTCCAGGGGTCACTGAAGCTTTCTTT. Its protein is CAWSPGVTEAFF.

The rearrangement joins TRBV2 to TRBJ2-7; D gene ambiguous. V gave up 4 bases and J gave up 5 bases, with 6 bases separating them. The CDR3 has 11 residues. Germline CDR1 SNHLY, CDR2 FYNNEI. The CDR3 DNA reads as TGTGCCAGCAGTGTTTTCGACGAGCAGTACTTC. Protein: CASSVFDEQYF.

This clone was detected only a few times. V gene TRBV6-2 or TRBV6-3 combines with J gene TRBJ2-1, with 7 bases fitting TRBD2. V lost 0 bases and J lost 7; bases outside the gene matches: 6. This CDR3 spans 15 amino acids. CDR1 and CDR2 (germline): MNHEY, SVGEGT. The CDR3 protein is CASSYSMAGANEQFF. CDR3 in DNA: TGTGCCAGCAGTTACTCGATGGCGGGAGCGAATGAGCAGTTCTTC.

The chain uses TRBV2 and TRBJ2-1; TRBD2 is a possible D gene (6 bases). Looked up from germline, CDR1 is SNHLY and CDR2 is FYNNEI. The CDR3 loop spans 13 amino acids. The ends were cut back, 7 bases at V and 6 bases at J, with 13 bases in the middle. The CDR3 is CASTLGRINEQFF. The CDR3 bases are TGTGCCAGCACACTAGGGAGGATCAATGAGCAGTTCTTC.

The chain uses TRBV19 and TRBJ2-1, with D perhaps TRBD2 (6 bases). CDR3 size: 13 residues. The germline CDR1 and CDR2 sequences are LNHDA and SQIVND (reference sequence). The V end was cut by 0 bases, the J end by 12 bases, with 12 bases between. CDR3 sequence reads: CASSIDGEARQFF. CDR3 DNA sequence: TGTGCCAGTAGTATAGACGGGGAGGCGAGGCAGTTCTTC.

The V and J genes are TRBV5-4 and TRBJ2-7, with TRBD1 identical over 7 bases. CDR1 SGHNT and CDR2 YYREEE come from the germline V gene (reference sequence). V trimming: 4 bases; J trimming: 4 bases; junction bases outside the gene matches: 5. The CDR3 is made up of 13 amino acids. The chain's CDR3 is CASSPGQRYEQYF. The CDR3 DNA sequence: TGTGCCAGCAGCCCGGGACAGCGGTACGAGCAGTACTTC.